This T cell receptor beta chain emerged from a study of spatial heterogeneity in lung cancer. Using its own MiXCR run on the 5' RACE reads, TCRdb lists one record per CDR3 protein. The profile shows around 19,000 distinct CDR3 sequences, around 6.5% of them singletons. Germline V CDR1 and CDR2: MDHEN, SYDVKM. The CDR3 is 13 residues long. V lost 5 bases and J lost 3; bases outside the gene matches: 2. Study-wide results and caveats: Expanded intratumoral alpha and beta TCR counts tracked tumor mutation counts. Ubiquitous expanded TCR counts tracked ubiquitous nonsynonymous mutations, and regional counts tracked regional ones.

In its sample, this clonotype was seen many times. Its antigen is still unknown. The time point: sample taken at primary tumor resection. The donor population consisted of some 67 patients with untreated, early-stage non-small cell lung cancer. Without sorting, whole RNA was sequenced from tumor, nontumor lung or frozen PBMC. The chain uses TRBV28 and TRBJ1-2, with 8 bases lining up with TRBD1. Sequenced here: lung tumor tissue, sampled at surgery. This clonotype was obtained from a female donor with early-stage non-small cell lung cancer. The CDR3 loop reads CASSPTGDYGYTF. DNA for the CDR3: TGTGCCAGCAGTCCGACAGGGGACTATGGCTACACCTTC.